This T cell receptor beta chain appears in the sequencing data of a study of PD-1 blockade in classical Hodgkin lymphoma (dated by TCRdb to 2019 to 2021). Study-level background: Nivolumab dosing was 3 mg/kg intravenously every 2 weeks, continuing until either disease progression or unacceptable toxicity. To define a peripheral blood immune signature of response to PD-1 blockade in classical Hodgkin lymphoma, the study combined TCR beta sequencing with CyTOF. Points the paper makes about the study in general: Trial patients achieving complete response had baseline diversity similar to newly diagnosed patients, whereas partial responders and progressors had significantly lower diversity. Baseline TCR diversity was reported as lower in newly diagnosed patients than in healthy donors, and lower still in relapsed/refractory patients. CD4+ but not CD8+ TCR diversity rose significantly by C4D1 (p=0.0027 vs p=0.16), most apparent in complete responders (p=0.02). Only a single clinical trial cohort was studied, and what caused the repertoire differences, possibly disease activity or prior therapy, remained undefined. Lower diversity was observed in patients in whom nivolumab was started less than 1 year after ASCT, and these patients were excluded from later analyses so that confounding by immune reconstitution would be avoided.

According to the germline V gene, CDR1 reads MRHNA and CDR2 reads SNTAGT. Its CDR3 holds 15 amino acids, cysteine through phenylalanine. The retained sequence is limited to the CDR3, 45 bases, with the frame set at the first base. V has 5 bases trimmed and J has 8 bases trimmed; junction bases matching no gene number 14. The label giving this sample's time point can be read as: cycle 2 day 1 (C2D1) of nivolumab. All trial patients had relapsed after autologous stem cell transplantation, with cohorts A, B and C differing in prior brentuximab vedotin exposure. The trial cohort included 56 patients with relapsed/refractory classical Hodgkin lymphoma, and each patient had a best overall response of complete response, partial response or progressive disease. In the multi-cohort phase II CheckMate 205 trial, trial patients received single-agent nivolumab. An independent review committee assessed best overall response by applying the 2007 International Working Group response criteria. PBMCs from the trial were collected at three points: immediately before nivolumab initiation (C1D1), and during therapy at cycle 2 day 1 and cycle 4 day 1. After peripheral blood was drawn into 8 mL Vacutainer Cell Preparation Tubes, PBMCs were isolated by centrifugation and then cryopreserved.

With respect to this clone: What antigen it recognizes has not been identified. No base-level quality is on record; no much larger clone is a single base apart.

Genomic DNA was extracted with the Qiagen DNeasy kit from unsorted PBMCs and from negatively selected CD4+ and CD8+ fractions. Amplification of TCR beta CDR3 regions was done by immunoSEQ multiplex PCR with primers that anneal to V and J segments. Amplification bias was minimized using a synthetic immune receptor repertoire, and residual bias was removed computationally after sequencing. The paper's data handling went like this. Repertoire diversity was quantified as the Shannon entropy index using custom Python scripts. Unsorted, CD4+ and CD8+ repertoires were analyzed separately, except in combined analyses where CD4+ and CD8+ sequences were merged in silico. Clonal expansion was defined as at least a 2-fold frequency increase after treatment relative to C1D1, with a pseudocount of 0.5 for undetected baseline clones. Clones with 0 or 1 copy at C1D1 were defined as singleton clones, while clones with 2 or more copies were defined as non-singleton clones. By matching protein sequences in sorted samples from the same patient, clones expanded in unsorted samples were annotated as CD4+, CD8+ or unknown. Diversity changes from C1D1 to C4D1 were tested in paired samples using Wilcoxon tests. TCRdb mirrors the immuneACCESS table, restricted to in-frame sequences. Some clones are absent from its copies; in checked studies, under half trace to an unresolved V gene, and the reason for the others is unknown. The V and J calls and the clone size are those of that table, but D and trimming were determined from the DNA. The sample yields about 29,000 clones; approximately 72% were counted once. Jointly, the top ten make up about 32% of the sample.

Source: peripheral blood mononuclear cells (PBMCs), taken before the second cycle of nivolumab. The V and J genes are TRBV6-4 and TRBJ1-2, with 7 middle bases fitting TRBD1. The receptor comes from a human donor with classical Hodgkin lymphoma. The CDR3: CASSSGTALVKGYTF. The nucleotide sequence is given as TGTGCCAGCAGTTCCGGGACAGCCCTTGTCAAGGGCTACACCTTC.